A selection of T cell receptor beta chains follows, all from one sample in a study of shared clonotypes between healthy human individuals. Repertoires were generated with immunoSEQ multiplex PCR, while TCRdb's copy carries only in-frame clones and drops some. The repertoire holds under 1,900,000 clones, with 98% as singletons. Sequenced material: naive CD4+ T cells sorted from blood. The receptors originated from a man younger than 40 in good health. Each CDR3 is given with its conserved first and last residue. Each record gives: J gene, clone size, D gene, V gene, CDR3 protein, CDR3 DNA. A D gene is named only where the DNA matches it firmly. Clone sizes are given selectively: once, few, many, or a class where the clone is expanded.

J gene: TRBJ2-3
clone size: -
D gene: TRBD1
V gene: TRBV9
CDR3 protein: CASSVHRGSTDTQYF
CDR3 DNA: TGTGCCAGCAGCGTTCACAGGGGCAGCACAGATACGCAGTATTTT

J gene: TRBJ2-1
clone size: -
D gene: -
V gene: TRBV5-1
CDR3 protein: CASRGGTEIYNEQFF
CDR3 DNA: TGCGCCAGCAGGGGAGGGACAGAGATTTACAATGAGCAGTTCTTC

J gene: TRBJ2-6
clone size: -
D gene: TRBD2
V gene: TRBV30
CDR3 protein: CATGLAAFSGANVLTF
CDR3 DNA: TGTGCCACGGGACTAGCGGCTTTCTCTGGGGCCAACGTCCTGACTTTC

J gene: TRBJ2-2
clone size: -
D gene: -
V gene: TRBV19
CDR3 protein: CASSSPGALRVAGELFF
CDR3 DNA: TGTGCCAGTAGTTCTCCCGGGGCCCTAAGGGTGGCCGGGGAGCTGTTTTTT

J gene: TRBJ1-2
clone size: -
D gene: -
V gene: TRBV7-2
CDR3 protein: CASSFLLDGVRANYGYTF
CDR3 DNA: TGTGCCAGCAGCTTCCTCCTGGATGGGGTTCGAGCTAACTATGGCTACACCTTC

J gene: TRBJ2-5
clone size: -
D gene: -
V gene: TRBV11-2
CDR3 protein: CASSYGVISRGQETQYF
CDR3 DNA: TGTGCCAGCAGCTATGGGGTCATAAGCAGAGGCCAAGAGACCCAGTACTTC

J gene: TRBJ2-7
clone size: -
D gene: -
V gene: TRBV5-1
CDR3 protein: CASSLGGISYEQYF
CDR3 DNA: TGCGCCAGCAGCTTGGGCGGGATCTCATACGAGCAGTACTTC

J gene: TRBJ2-7
clone size: -
D gene: -
V gene: TRBV7-9
CDR3 protein: CASSHSTGTNYEQYF
CDR3 DNA: TGTGCCAGCAGCCATAGTACAGGGACTAACTACGAGCAGTACTTC

J gene: TRBJ2-5
clone size: -
D gene: TRBD1
V gene: TRBV5-4
CDR3 protein: CASSTYRGSGETQYF
CDR3 DNA: TGTGCCAGCAGCACGTACAGGGGGTCGGGAGAGACCCAGTACTTC

J gene: TRBJ2-1
clone size: -
D gene: TRBD2
V gene: TRBV10-3
CDR3 protein: CAISGAASGRATNEQFF
CDR3 DNA: TGTGCCATCAGTGGGGCGGCTAGCGGGAGGGCAACTAATGAGCAGTTCTTC

J gene: TRBJ2-5
clone size: -
D gene: TRBD1
V gene: TRBV28
CDR3 protein: CASRGQGTRETQYF
CDR3 DNA: TGTGCCAGCAGGGGACAGGGGACTAGAGAGACCCAGTACTTC

J gene: TRBJ2-7
clone size: -
D gene: -
V gene: TRBV6-4
CDR3 protein: CASSDFYEQYF
CDR3 DNA: TGTGCCAGCAGTGACTTTTACGAGCAGTACTTC

J gene: TRBJ2-1
clone size: -
D gene: TRBD2
V gene: TRBV5-4
CDR3 protein: CATTGGRNNEQFF
CDR3 DNA: TGTGCCACCACGGGAGGGAGAAACAATGAGCAGTTCTTC

J gene: TRBJ2-1
clone size: -
D gene: TRBD2
V gene: TRBV5-6
CDR3 protein: CASSFLAGAQNEQFF
CDR3 DNA: TGTGCCAGCAGCTTCTTAGCGGGAGCTCAAAATGAGCAGTTCTTC

J gene: TRBJ2-7
clone size: -
D gene: -
V gene: TRBV9
CDR3 protein: CASSPNYRDYEQYF
CDR3 DNA: TGTGCCAGCAGCCCAAATTACAGGGACTACGAGCAGTACTTC

J gene: TRBJ2-4
clone size: -
D gene: TRBD1
V gene: TRBV18
CDR3 protein: CASSPRTGAKNIQYF
CDR3 DNA: TGTGCCAGCTCACCGAGGACAGGAGCTAAAAACATTCAGTACTTC

J gene: TRBJ2-7
clone size: -
D gene: -
V gene: TRBV7-8
CDR3 protein: CASSLAGYGEREQYF
CDR3 DNA: TGTGCCAGCAGCTTAGCAGGTTATGGGGAGCGCGAGCAGTACTTC

J gene: TRBJ2-1
clone size: -
D gene: TRBD2
V gene: TRBV4-1
CDR3 protein: CASSPWTSGRKGSYNEQFF
CDR3 DNA: TGCGCCAGCAGCCCCTGGACTAGCGGGAGGAAGGGCTCCTACAATGAGCAGTTCTTC

J gene: TRBJ2-5
clone size: -
D gene: -
V gene: TRBV5-4
CDR3 protein: CASNQQGEETQYF
CDR3 DNA: TGTGCCAGCAACCAGCAGGGTGAAGAGACCCAGTACTTC

J gene: TRBJ2-1
clone size: -
D gene: -
V gene: TRBV6-1
CDR3 protein: CASSEAGWNEQFF
CDR3 DNA: TGTGCCAGCAGTGAAGCAGGGTGGAATGAGCAGTTCTTC

J gene: TRBJ2-1
clone size: -
D gene: -
V gene: TRBV7-3
CDR3 protein: CASSYGTVNEQFF
CDR3 DNA: TGTGCCAGCAGCTACGGGACGGTTAATGAGCAGTTCTTC

J gene: TRBJ2-5
clone size: once
D gene: -
V gene: TRBV23-1
CDR3 protein: CASRTVPPETQYF
CDR3 DNA: TGCGCCAGCAGGACAGTGCCTCCAGAGACCCAGTACTTC

J gene: TRBJ2-7
clone size: -
D gene: TRBD1
V gene: TRBV9
CDR3 protein: CASSLSGTGDYEQYF
CDR3 DNA: TGTGCCAGCAGCCTCTCAGGGACAGGGGACTACGAGCAGTACTTC

J gene: TRBJ2-7
clone size: -
D gene: TRBD2
V gene: TRBV28
CDR3 protein: CASSVIAGNTYEQYF
CDR3 DNA: TGTGCCAGCAGCGTCATAGCGGGGAACACCTACGAGCAGTACTTC

J gene: TRBJ2-5
clone size: -
D gene: -
V gene: TRBV29-1
CDR3 protein: CSVVSETQYF
CDR3 DNA: TGCAGCGTTGTTTCAGAGACCCAGTACTTC

J gene: TRBJ2-1
clone size: -
D gene: -
V gene: TRBV6-1
CDR3 protein: CASSVWLTYNEQFF
CDR3 DNA: TGTGCCAGCAGTGTATGGTTGACCTACAATGAGCAGTTCTTC

J gene: TRBJ2-1
clone size: once
D gene: TRBD2
V gene: TRBV19
CDR3 protein: CASSSTASGRRNEQFF
CDR3 DNA: TGTGCCAGTAGTAGCACTGCTAGCGGGAGAAGGAATGAGCAGTTCTTC

J gene: TRBJ2-5
clone size: -
D gene: -
V gene: TRBV11-2
CDR3 protein: CASSTSPIVETQYF
CDR3 DNA: TGTGCCAGCAGCACCAGTCCTATAGTCGAGACCCAGTACTTC

J gene: TRBJ2-1
clone size: -
D gene: -
V gene: TRBV6-4
CDR3 protein: CASSELGGLARAPTEQFF
CDR3 DNA: TGTGCCAGCAGTGAATTGGGGGGACTGGCTAGAGCTCCTACTGAGCAGTTCTTC

J gene: TRBJ2-1
clone size: -
D gene: TRBD2
V gene: TRBV19
CDR3 protein: CASRAGTSGNIPYNEQFF
CDR3 DNA: TGTGCCAGTAGAGCCGGGACTAGCGGGAACATTCCCTACAATGAGCAGTTCTTC

J gene: TRBJ1-3
clone size: -
D gene: TRBD1
V gene: TRBV10-3
CDR3 protein: CAITRRGITSGNTIYF
CDR3 DNA: TGTGCCATCACCCGCAGGGGGATCACCTCTGGAAACACCATATATTTT

J gene: TRBJ2-1
clone size: -
D gene: -
V gene: TRBV7-2
CDR3 protein: CASSLGQSNEQFF
CDR3 DNA: TGTGCCAGCAGCCTTGGGCAGTCCAATGAGCAGTTCTTC

J gene: TRBJ1-5
clone size: -
D gene: -
V gene: TRBV28
CDR3 protein: CASSLAGPSNQPQHF
CDR3 DNA: TGTGCCAGCAGTTTAGCAGGGCCCTCCAATCAGCCCCAGCATTTT

J gene: TRBJ2-1
clone size: -
D gene: -
V gene: TRBV28
CDR3 protein: CASSGDRSPYNEQFF
CDR3 DNA: TGTGCCAGCAGTGGAGACAGAAGTCCCTACAATGAGCAGTTCTTC

J gene: TRBJ2-5
clone size: -
D gene: TRBD2
V gene: TRBV5-4
CDR3 protein: CASSVGLAGGETQYF
CDR3 DNA: TGTGCCAGCAGCGTGGGACTAGCGGGAGGAGAGACCCAGTACTTC

J gene: TRBJ2-5
clone size: once
D gene: -
V gene: TRBV18
CDR3 protein: CASSPGLQETQYF
CDR3 DNA: TGTGCCAGCTCACCCGGACTTCAAGAGACCCAGTACTTC

J gene: TRBJ2-5
clone size: -
D gene: TRBD1
V gene: TRBV7-3
CDR3 protein: CASSFRQGVQYQETQYF
CDR3 DNA: TGTGCCAGCAGCTTTCGACAGGGGGTTCAGTACCAAGAGACCCAGTACTTC

J gene: TRBJ2-1
clone size: -
D gene: -
V gene: TRBV5-4
CDR3 protein: CASSLDPYNEQFF
CDR3 DNA: TGTGCCAGCAGCCTGGATCCATACAATGAGCAGTTCTTC

J gene: TRBJ2-1
clone size: -
D gene: -
V gene: TRBV5-1
CDR3 protein: CASSLDSLAGDEQFF
CDR3 DNA: TGCGCCAGCAGCTTGGACTCCCTTGCGGGCGATGAGCAGTTCTTC

J gene: TRBJ1-1
clone size: -
D gene: TRBD1
V gene: TRBV18
CDR3 protein: CASSPLSTGVGNTEAFF
CDR3 DNA: TGTGCCAGCTCACCACTTTCGACAGGGGTTGGGAACACTGAAGCTTTCTTT

J gene: TRBJ2-7
clone size: -
D gene: -
V gene: TRBV6-1
CDR3 protein: CASPKTLDREQYF
CDR3 DNA: TGTGCCAGTCCAAAAACCTTAGACAGGGAGCAGTACTTC

J gene: TRBJ1-1
clone size: -
D gene: -
V gene: TRBV18
CDR3 protein: CASSPLDQMTARTEAFF
CDR3 DNA: TGTGCCAGCTCACCACTCGACCAGATGACGGCGAGGACTGAAGCTTTCTTT

J gene: TRBJ1-5
clone size: -
D gene: -
V gene: TRBV7-2
CDR3 protein: CASSINSNQPQHF
CDR3 DNA: TGTGCCAGCAGCATCAATAGCAATCAGCCCCAGCATTTT

J gene: TRBJ2-5
clone size: -
D gene: -
V gene: TRBV9
CDR3 protein: CASSVDEETQYF
CDR3 DNA: TGTGCCAGCAGCGTAGACGAAGAGACCCAGTACTTC

J gene: TRBJ2-7
clone size: -
D gene: -
V gene: TRBV27
CDR3 protein: CASRGRMPAYEQYF
CDR3 DNA: TGTGCCAGCAGAGGACGGATGCCGGCCTACGAGCAGTACTTC

J gene: TRBJ2-5
clone size: -
D gene: -
V gene: TRBV7-2
CDR3 protein: CASSLASQRMFRTQYF
CDR3 DNA: TGTGCCAGCAGCTTAGCTTCTCAGCGGATGTTTCGGACCCAGTACTTC

J gene: TRBJ2-3
clone size: few
D gene: -
V gene: TRBV5-1
CDR3 protein: CASSPGDTDTQYF
CDR3 DNA: TGCGCCAGCAGCCCCGGGGACACAGATACGCAGTATTTT

J gene: TRBJ2-1
clone size: -
D gene: TRBD2
V gene: TRBV30
CDR3 protein: CAANPASGSASHYNEQFF
CDR3 DNA: TGTGCCGCAAATCCCGCTAGCGGGAGTGCGTCCCATTACAATGAGCAGTTCTTC

J gene: TRBJ1-5
clone size: -
D gene: TRBD1
V gene: TRBV28
CDR3 protein: CASSRDSSNQPQHF
CDR3 DNA: TGTGCCAGCAGTCGGGACAGTAGCAATCAGCCCCAGCATTTT

J gene: TRBJ2-5
clone size: -
D gene: TRBD1
V gene: TRBV6-1
CDR3 protein: CASSEWDSKQETQYF
CDR3 DNA: TGTGCCAGCAGTGAATGGGACAGCAAGCAAGAGACCCAGTACTTC

J gene: TRBJ2-7
clone size: -
D gene: -
V gene: TRBV11-2
CDR3 protein: CASSLAGAGYEQYF
CDR3 DNA: TGTGCCAGCAGCTTAGCGGGAGCGGGCTACGAGCAGTACTTC

J gene: TRBJ2-4
clone size: -
D gene: -
V gene: TRBV18
CDR3 protein: CASSPSRSKNIQYF
CDR3 DNA: TGTGCCAGCTCACCATCTAGATCCAAAAACATTCAGTACTTC

J gene: TRBJ2-1
clone size: -
D gene: -
V gene: TRBV28
CDR3 protein: CASSRGGFSNEQFF
CDR3 DNA: TGTGCCAGCAGCCGCGGGGGCTTCTCCAATGAGCAGTTCTTC

J gene: TRBJ2-7
clone size: -
D gene: -
V gene: TRBV5-1
CDR3 protein: CASSEGFNEQYF
CDR3 DNA: TGCGCCAGCAGTGAGGGTTTCAACGAGCAGTACTTC

J gene: TRBJ1-4
clone size: -
D gene: TRBD1
V gene: TRBV5-1
CDR3 protein: CASRSDRVNEKLFF
CDR3 DNA: TGCGCCAGCAGGTCGGACAGGGTGAATGAAAAACTGTTTTTT

J gene: TRBJ1-1
clone size: -
D gene: -
V gene: TRBV7-9
CDR3 protein: CASSLSVRRGTEAFF
CDR3 DNA: TGTGCCAGCAGCTTATCGGTACGGAGAGGGACTGAAGCTTTCTTT

J gene: TRBJ2-7
clone size: -
D gene: -
V gene: TRBV7-9
CDR3 protein: CASSLDHYEQYF
CDR3 DNA: TGTGCCAGCAGCTTAGACCACTACGAGCAGTACTTC